The present TCR beta chain was sequenced within a study of regulatory T cells in long-lasting Graves disease. V was pared by 3 bases and J by 7 bases, with 7 bases between. The CDR3 is 12 residues long. CDR1 is SGHNT, CDR2 YYREEE, per germline (reference sequence). Relying on iRepertoire HTBI primers and Arm-PCR of CDR3 regions, the team built TCR beta libraries. TCRdb re-derived calls from the multiplex PCR reads in MiXCR, one entry per CDR3 protein. The sample lists 540,000 or so distinct CDR3 sequences, roughly 12% seen once, with roughly a tenth in the top ten. Time point noted: newly diagnosed GD, antithyroid drugs for less than 3 months. The TCR library was made from RNA extracted from PBMCs. The same data also went into a second study, on T cells in Graves' hyperthyroidism and ophthalmopathy.

This material consisted of peripheral blood mononuclear cells (PBMCs), taken at new diagnosis, from a patient treated with antithyroid drugs. The sequence came from a man aged 25 to 40 with Graves disease. V is TRBV5-4 and J is TRBJ2-2, with unresolved D. CDR3 region: CASSSSGGELFF. As DNA, the CDR3 is TGTGCCAGCAGCTCATCGGGCGGGGAGCTGTTTTTT.